This T cell receptor beta chain was captured in a study of neoadjuvant nivolumab and ipilimumab in lung cancer (TCRdb year 2020). Concerning the study at large: Nivolumab was administered intravenously at 3 mg/kg on days 1, 15 and 29, and in the combination arm ipilimumab 1 mg/kg was added on day 1 only. The major pathologic response (MPR) rate in the intention-to-treat population in each study arm was designated as the primary trial endpoint. The trial treated some 44 patients with operable NSCLC: some 23 were randomized to nivolumab monotherapy and roughly 20 to nivolumab plus ipilimumab. TCR repertoires were compared between pretherapy (baseline) peripheral blood and tumors resected at surgery after neoadjuvant immune checkpoint blockade. Seven patients had matched pretherapy and resected tumor pairs analyzed, with four treated with nivolumab and three with nivolumab plus ipilimumab. The full study reports these points: No significant correlation was found between TCR clonality and pathologic tumor regression, and only a single major-pathologic-response sample was available for the analysis of TCR clonality versus pathologic tumor regression. A small number of samples underwent TCR sequencing. Greater TCR richness and clonality were observed in resected tumors than in tumor-adjacent uninvolved lung, and increases were observed in more dual-therapy-treated tumors. Richness in tumors resected after neoadjuvant therapy showed a positive correlation with pretherapy blood TCR richness (Spearman R of about 0.82). Tumor T-cell richness and clonality rose from pretherapy to surgery in three of three dual-therapy tumors but in only two of four nivolumab-treated tumors.

Via the germline V gene, CDR1 is KGHSH and CDR2 LQKENI. At the junction V is shortened by 4 bases and J by 8 bases; bases outside the gene matches: 7. There are 13 amino acids in the CDR3, from cysteine to phenylalanine inclusive. The DNA shown is the 39-base CDR3, in frame from base 1. The sample's time point label, in plain terms: pretherapy, before neoadjuvant immune checkpoint inhibitors. Samples came from the phase 2 randomized NEOSTAR trial, which tested neoadjuvant nivolumab or nivolumab plus ipilimumab followed by surgery in operable NSCLC. Concerning this clone itself: This clone's antigen is unknown. Nothing much larger sits one base from this clone, and base qualities are not available.

Libraries were built with the immunoSEQ multiplex PCR assay. The published analysis was carried out like this. Repertoires were summarized by richness and clonality, and significantly expanded and contracted clones were identified between pre- and post-therapy samples. As stored in TCRdb, this immuneACCESS dataset retains in-frame rearrangements with V and J assigned. A fraction of the clones does not appear; measured against another copy, unresolved V genes explain less than half of the discrepancy, and the remainder lacks a known reason. V, J and clone size derive from that table, while D and trimming were established from the DNA sequence. Within this sample are 9,500 to 10,000 clones, with around 82% of them counted one time only. Clones ranked in the top ten supply under 4% of the sample.

The chain uses TRBV18 and TRBJ1-2, with 7 bases matching TRBD1. This specimen consisted of peripheral blood, obtained before neoadjuvant nivolumab, alone or with ipilimumab. The sequence came from an adult with non-small cell lung cancer. The CDR3 protein: CASSQGASGGYTF. The nucleotide sequence reads as follows: TGTGCCAGCTCACAGGGGGCTTCTGGAGGCTACACCTTC.